One and the same sample provided the 13 T cell receptor beta chains below, sequenced in a study of blood T cell repertoires in COVID-19. Assay: immunoSEQ multiplex PCR; the TCRdb copy retains only in-frame clones and omits some. The sample includes approximately 150,000 clones, around four fifths of them seen just once. The specimen sequenced was PBMCs or T cells enriched from blood (not recorded which). The source of these receptors is a woman aged 35 to 49 who had recovered from COVID-19.

The rearrangement joins TRBV11-2 to TRBJ2-3; 12 bases are shared with TRBD1. Trimming cost V 4 bases and J 9 bases; bases outside gene matches: 5. The CDR3 is made up of 14 amino acids. Germline V CDR1 and CDR2: SGHAT, FQNNGV. The CDR3 region is CASSSGTGGGTQYF. CDR3 nucleotides: TGTGCCAGCAGCTCCGGGACAGGGGGCGGAACGCAGTATTTT.

The V and J genes are TRBV6-5 and TRBJ2-3, with D tentatively TRBD1 (6 bases). The CDR3 sequence is 15 residues long. Germline lookup yields CDR1 MNHEY and CDR2 SVGAGI. Trimming shortened V by 4 bases and J by 5 bases, and 16 bases separated the two germline ends. The CDR3 region has the DNA TGTGCCAGCAGTTTTCGACAGGAAAGTATAGATACGCAGTATTTT. Translated, it gives CASSFRQESIDTQYF.

Comment on this clone: The identical CDR3 is also encoded by other nucleotide sequences in the sample. This chain joins TRBV6-5 and TRBJ2-7, with 9 positions matching TRBD1. The germline CDR1 and CDR2 sequences are MNHEY and SVGAGI. Trimming took 0 bases from V and 2 from J; bases not matched to a gene: 2. CDR3 length: 15 residues. The CDR3 DNA is TGTGCCAGCAGTTACTCTGGGACAGGGACCTACGAGCAGTACTTC. As protein: CASSYSGTGTYEQYF.

This clone was detected once. The CDR3 sequence: CASSPGGRWEQFF. The CDR3 nucleotides are TGTGCCAGCAGCCCAGGGGGCAGATGGGAGCAGTTCTTC. The V and J genes are TRBV11-2 and TRBJ2-1, with 8 bases aligning to TRBD1. The CDR3 contains 13 residues. The ends lost 5 bases at V and 10 bases at J; junction bases unmatched: 7. Germline V CDR1 and CDR2: SGHAT, FQNNGV.

The rearrangement joins TRBV29-1 to TRBJ2-1; 7 bases fit TRBD2. The CDR3 runs to 17 residues. V lost 0 bases to trimming and J lost 1 base; unmatched junction nucleotides: 9. Looked up from germline, CDR1 is SQVTM and CDR2 is ANQGSEA. CDR3 sequence (DNA): TGCAGCGTTGAAGAAGCGACGTGGGAGGGATCCTACAATGAGCAGTTCTTC. This sequence encodes CSVEEATWEGSYNEQFF.

This chain connects TRBV6-2 or TRBV6-3 to TRBJ1-1; D unresolved. The CDR3 sequence is 14 residues long. CDR1 MNHEY and CDR2 SVGEGT come from the germline V gene. Trimming left V 6 bases short and J 1 base short, with 12 bases between. The CDR3 nucleotides read TGTGCCAGCAGCCTACAAATACCGAACACTGAAGCTTTCTTT. Translating gives CASSLQIPNTEAFF.

V gene TRBV6-5 combines with J gene TRBJ1-3; D not resolved. The V end was cut by 0 bases, the J end by 3 bases, with 9 bases between. Germline CDR1 and CDR2: MNHEY and SVGAGI. CDR3 length equals 15 residues. The CDR3 loop reads CASSYSGRGGNTIYF. The CDR3 nucleotides read TGTGCCAGCAGTTACTCGGGTCGCGGTGGAAACACCATATATTTT.

The CDR3 DNA reads as TGTGCCAGCAGCTTTGAGGTCAGGGGCACCGGGGAGCTGTTTTTT. It codes for CASSFEVRGTGELFF. The rearrangement uses TRBV7-6 and TRBJ2-2; D perhaps matches TRBD1 (6 bases). V lost 3 bases and J lost 4, with 12 bases in between. The CDR3 extends over 15 amino acids. The germline CDR1 and CDR2 sequences are SGHVS and FNYEAQ.

This clone has only a few counts. The chain employs TRBV5-1 and TRBJ2-3; D may be TRBD1 (6 bases). The CDR3 is 16 residues long. CDR1 is SGHRS and CDR2 is YFSETQ in the germline V gene. With 4 bases removed from V and 0 bases from J, the gap between germline ends came to 15 bases. The CDR3: CASSPRDTTSTDTQYF. For the CDR3, the DNA is TGCGCCAGCAGCCCCCGGGACACAACTAGCACAGATACGCAGTATTTT.

A word on this clone: Other nucleotide sequences in the sample specify the same CDR3. The chain joins TRBV12-3 or TRBV12-4 to TRBJ1-5, with D maybe TRBD1 (5 bases). Trimming left V 6 bases short and J 4 bases short, with 7 bases between. CDR3 length: 12 amino acids. The CDR3 region has the DNA TGTGCCAGCAGGGGGGGGAATCAGCCCCAGCATTTT. This gives the protein CASRGGNQPQHF.

DNA of the CDR3: TGTGCCAGCAGCCAAGTTCGACAGGGATCAGGAGAGACCCAGTACTTC. Amino acid sequence: CASSQVRQGSGETQYF. The chain joins TRBV3-1 (or the pseudogene TRBV3-2) to TRBJ2-5; 7 nucleotides align to TRBD1. Germline V gene lookup returns CDR1 LGHDT and CDR2 YNNKEL (reference sequence). There are 16 residues in the CDR3. V dropped 1 base and J dropped 4; count of bases not matched to a gene: 9.

The rearrangement joins TRBV15 to TRBJ1-3, with D possibly being TRBD1 (5 bases). Germline loops: CDR1 LNHNV, CDR2 YYDKDF (reference sequence). V lost 0 bases and J lost 4, with 28 bases in between. The CDR3 extends over 21 amino acids. The CDR3 region has the DNA TGTGCCACCAGCAGAGATCAGGACTGGGGAATCCCGGGGGGTTACGGAAACACCATATATTTT. Translation: CATSRDQDWGIPGGYGNTIYF.

V usage is TRBV12-3 or TRBV12-4 and J usage is TRBJ2-1; D is possibly TRBD1 (7 bases). Between the trimmed V and J ends, which lost 1 base and 8 bases, there was a span of 9 bases. The CDR3 length is 13 residues. CDR3 sequence: CASSLVRGDEQFF. In nucleotides, the CDR3 is TGTGCCAGCAGTTTAGTCAGGGGGGATGAGCAGTTCTTC.